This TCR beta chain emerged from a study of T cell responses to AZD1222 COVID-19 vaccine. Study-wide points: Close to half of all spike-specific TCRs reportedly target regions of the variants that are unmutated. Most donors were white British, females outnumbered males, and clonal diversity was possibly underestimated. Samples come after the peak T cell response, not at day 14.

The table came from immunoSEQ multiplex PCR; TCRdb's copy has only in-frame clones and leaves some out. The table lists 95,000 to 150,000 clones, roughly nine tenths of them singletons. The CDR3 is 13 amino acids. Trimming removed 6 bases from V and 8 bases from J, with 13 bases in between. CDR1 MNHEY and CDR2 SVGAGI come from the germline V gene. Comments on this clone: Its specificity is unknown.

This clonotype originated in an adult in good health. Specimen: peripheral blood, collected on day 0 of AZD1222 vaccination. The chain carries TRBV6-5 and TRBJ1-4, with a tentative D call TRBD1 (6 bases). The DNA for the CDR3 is TGTGCCAGCAGGGGGGGGCTGTGGGAAAAACTGTTTTTT. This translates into CASRGGLWEKLFF.